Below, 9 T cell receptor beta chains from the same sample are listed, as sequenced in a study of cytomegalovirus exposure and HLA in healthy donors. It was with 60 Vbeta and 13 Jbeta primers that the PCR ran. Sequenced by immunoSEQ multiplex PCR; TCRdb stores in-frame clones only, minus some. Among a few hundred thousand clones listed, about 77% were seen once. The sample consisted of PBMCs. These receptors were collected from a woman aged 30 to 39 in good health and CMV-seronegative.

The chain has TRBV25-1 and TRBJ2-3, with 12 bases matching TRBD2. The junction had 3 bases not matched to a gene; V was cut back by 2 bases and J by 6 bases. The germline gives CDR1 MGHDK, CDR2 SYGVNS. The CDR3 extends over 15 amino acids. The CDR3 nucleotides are TGTGCCAGCAGTGAACTAGCGGGAGGGCAGGATACGCAGTATTTT. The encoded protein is CASSELAGGQDTQYF. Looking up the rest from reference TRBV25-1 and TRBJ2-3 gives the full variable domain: EADIYQTPRYLVIGTGKKITLECSQTMGHDKMYWYQQDPGMELHLIHYSYGVNSTEKGDLSSESTVSRIRTEHFPLTLESARPSHTSQYLCASSELAGGQDTQYFGPGTRLTVL.

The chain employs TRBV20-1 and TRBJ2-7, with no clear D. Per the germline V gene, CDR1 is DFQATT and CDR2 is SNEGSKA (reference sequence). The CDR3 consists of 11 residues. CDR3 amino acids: CSPSRFGEQYF. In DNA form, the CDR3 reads TGCAGCCCCTCGAGATTCGGCGAGCAGTACTTC.

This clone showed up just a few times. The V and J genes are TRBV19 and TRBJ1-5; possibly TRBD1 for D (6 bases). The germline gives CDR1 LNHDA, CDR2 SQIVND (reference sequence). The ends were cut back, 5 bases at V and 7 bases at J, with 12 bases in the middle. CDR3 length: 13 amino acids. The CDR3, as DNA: TGTGCCAGTAGTCAGGGGATCTCGCAGCCCCAGCATTTT. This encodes CASSQGISQPQHF.

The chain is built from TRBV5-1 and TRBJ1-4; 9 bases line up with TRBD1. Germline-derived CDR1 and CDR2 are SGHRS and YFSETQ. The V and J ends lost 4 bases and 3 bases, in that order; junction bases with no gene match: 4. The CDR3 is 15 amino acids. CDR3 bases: TGCGCCAGCAGCCCCGGACAGGGGTCTAATGAAAAACTGTTTTTT. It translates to CASSPGQGSNEKLFF.

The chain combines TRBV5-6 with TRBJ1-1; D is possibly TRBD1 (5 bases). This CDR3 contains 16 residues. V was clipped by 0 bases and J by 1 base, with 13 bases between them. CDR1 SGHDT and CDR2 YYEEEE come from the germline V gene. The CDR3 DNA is TGTGCCAGCAGCTTGGGGTGGGGCACTTCGAACACTGAAGCTTTCTTT. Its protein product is CASSLGWGTSNTEAFF.

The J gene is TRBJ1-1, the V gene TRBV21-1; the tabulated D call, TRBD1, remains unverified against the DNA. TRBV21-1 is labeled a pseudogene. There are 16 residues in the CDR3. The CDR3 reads CASIPDRGHGNTEAFF. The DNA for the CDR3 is TGTGCCAGCATCCCGGACAGGGGGCACGGTAACACTGAAGCTTTCTTT.

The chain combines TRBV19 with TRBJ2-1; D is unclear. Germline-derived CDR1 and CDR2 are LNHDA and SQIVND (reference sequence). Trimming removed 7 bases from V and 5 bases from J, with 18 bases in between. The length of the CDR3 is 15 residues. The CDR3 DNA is TGTGCCAGTACCGCGACACCCGGTTTGAACAATGAGCAGTTCTTC. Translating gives CASTATPGLNNEQFF.

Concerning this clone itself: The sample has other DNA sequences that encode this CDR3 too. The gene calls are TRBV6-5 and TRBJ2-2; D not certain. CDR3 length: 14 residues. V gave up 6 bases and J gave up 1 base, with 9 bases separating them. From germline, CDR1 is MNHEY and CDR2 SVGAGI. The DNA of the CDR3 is TGTGCCAGCAGCCCCACTGGGAACACCGGGGAGCTGTTTTTT. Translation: CASSPTGNTGELFF.

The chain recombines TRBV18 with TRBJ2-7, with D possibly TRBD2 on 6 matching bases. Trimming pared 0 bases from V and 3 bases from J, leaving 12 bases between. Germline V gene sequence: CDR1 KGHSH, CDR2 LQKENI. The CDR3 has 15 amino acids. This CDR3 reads CASSPPALAGYEQYF. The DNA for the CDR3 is TGTGCCAGCTCACCACCAGCACTAGCAGGCTACGAGCAGTACTTC.